This T cell receptor (beta chain) was retrieved from a study of T cells in localized non-small cell lung cancer. On this clone itself: No antigen is known for it.

Study conclusions and caveats: Only one tumor region went through sequencing, so heterogeneity may still be there. Across samples, adjacent lung featured a median roughly 60 of the top 100 tumor clones. In uninvolved adjacent lung, T cell clonality reached its highest value, exceeding tumor.

This CDR3 contains 13 residues. Germline CDR1 is MNHGY and CDR2 is SAAAGT. V lost 5 bases, J lost 8 bases, and 13 bases lay in between. Profiled with immunoSEQ multiplex PCR; TCRdb holds only in-frame clones, not every one. The sample lists 2,500 to 3,000 clones; about 28% were seen once. The V call is TRBV6-8, the J call TRBJ2-1, with D possibly matching TRBD2 (5 bases). The sample in question was lung tumor tissue, obtained before any cancer treatment. The sequence came from a man between 40 and 70 years old with stage II squamous cell lung carcinoma. CDR3 DNA sequence: TGTGCCAGCAGTGACGGGTACGGGGATGAGCAGTTCTTC. Translated: CASSDGYGDEQFF.